This paragraph covers one T cell receptor (beta chain) sequence. What it binds is not known. The data originate from a study of cytomegalovirus exposure and HLA in healthy donors. For the study at large: Earlier sequencing of 150 million to 200 million T cells yielded fewer than 140 million unique TCR beta sequences. HLA-typed donors were the source of about 85 million unique TCRs, which an early data release held. Notes on the study in general: It was about 150 TCR beta chains that were listed as cytomegalovirus-associated. Sequencing probably produced one cluster of sequence variants that were highly shared.

The PCR used 60 Vbeta and 13 Jbeta primers. Generated by immunoSEQ multiplex PCR, the TCRdb table keeps only in-frame clones and is missing some. The repertoire holds roughly 120,000 clones, with 70% to 85% as singletons. Trimming took 5 bases from V and 1 from J, leaving 12 bases between them. The CDR3 is 15 amino acids. Per germline, CDR1 SNHLY and CDR2 FYNNEI. Material for sequencing was PBMCs. This TCR was sampled from a woman aged 40 to 49 in good health and CMV-seropositive. The genes are TRBV2 and TRBJ1-3; D is possibly TRBD1 (5 bases). The CDR3 DNA follows: TGTGCCAGCAGTAAATTGGGGGGTTCTGGAAACACCATATATTTT. Translating gives CASSKLGGSGNTIYF.